A selection of T cell receptor beta chains follows, all from one sample in a study of T and B cells in COVID-19 patients. MiXCR, applied by TCRdb to the multiplex PCR reads, yields one record per CDR3 protein. The top ten clones hold less than 35% of a sample with more than 9,000 distinct CDR3 sequences, 25% to 35% of them seen once. The sequenced sample was blood. The receptors derive from a human donor who had recovered from COVID-19. The CDR3 runs from the conserved cysteine through the conserved F or W. A D gene is named only where the DNA matches it firmly. The size entry is marked missing in some rows and otherwise reads once, few, many or a size class.

TRBV20-1	NA	TRBJ2-1	TRBD2	TGCAGTGCTAGAGGGGAGACTAGCGGGAGGTTTGGTGAGCAGTTCTTC	CSARGETSGRFGEQFF
TRBV28	NA	TRBJ1-2	NA	TGTGCCAGCAGTTTACCTACTACAGGAGGAGCTAACTATGGCTACACCTTC	CASSLPTTGGANYGYTF
TRBV2	NA	TRBJ2-1	TRBD2	TGTGCCAGGACCGTACTAGCGGGCGGCTACAATGAGCAGTTCTTC	CARTVLAGGYNEQFF
TRBV11-3	NA	TRBJ1-1	TRBD1	TGTGCCAGCAGCTCTAGGGGATGGGGACAGGGGGGTCCCAACACTGAAGCTTTCTTT	CASSSRGWGQGGPNTEAFF
TRBV30	few	TRBJ2-1	NA	TGTGCCTGGAATCGGCCCTCGGTATACAATGAGCAGTTCTTC	CAWNRPSVYNEQFF
TRBV27	many	TRBJ2-1	TRBD2	TGTGCCAGCAGTTTAGGGCTAGCGGGAGCTGGGGAGCAGTTCTTC	CASSLGLAGAGEQFF
TRBV6-2/TRBV6-3	many	TRBJ2-3	NA	TGTGCCAGCCGCTCTAGCGGCACAGATACGCAGTATTTT	CASRSSGTDTQYF
TRBV11-1	few	TRBJ2-1	TRBD2	TGTGCCAGCAGCTTAAGCGGGAGCGCCCACAATGAGCAGTTCTTC	CASSLSGSAHNEQFF
TRBV11-3	few	TRBJ2-1	TRBD2	TGTGCCAGCAGAGAGACTAGCGGGAGGGGCTACAATGAGCAGTTCTTC	CASRETSGRGYNEQFF
TRBV18	NA	TRBJ2-7	NA	TGTGCCAGCTCACCGTCTACAGTCAACGAGCGGTACTTC	CASSPSTVNERYF
TRBV24-1	NA	TRBJ2-2	NA	TGTGCCACCAGTGATTTATGGGACACCGGGGAGCTGTTTTTT	CATSDLWDTGELFF
TRBV4-3	NA	TRBJ2-3	NA	TGTGCCAGCCGCGAGTCCTCAGGGGCGGATACGCAGTATTTT	CASRESSGADTQYF
TRBV6-5	medium-sized	TRBJ2-1	TRBD1	TGTGCCAGCAGACTCGGGGACAGGGCGGGCAATGAGCAGTTCTTC	CASRLGDRAGNEQFF
TRBV4-3	NA	TRBJ2-2	NA	TGCACCAGCAGCCAAGGAGGCGGGGCCAACACCGGGGAGCTGTTTTTT	CTSSQGGGANTGELFF
TRBV6-6	many	TRBJ2-5	NA	TGTGCCAGCAGTCTCACCGGAGAGACCCAGTACTTC	CASSLTGETQYF
TRBV6-4	few	TRBJ2-3	NA	TGTGCCAGCAGTGTTAACGGAGGCACAGATACGCAGTATTTT	CASSVNGGTDTQYF
TRBV6-2/TRBV6-3	few	TRBJ2-3	NA	TGTGCCAGCAGTTGGGACCCTAGCACCCAAAGAGGAGATACGCAGTATTTT	CASSWDPSTQRGDTQYF
TRBV6-2/TRBV6-3	NA	TRBJ1-1	NA	TGTGCCAGCAGTTCTCGGGCAGGGCAAACGCTAAAAGCTTTCTTT	CASSSRAGQTLKAFF
TRBV6-5	few	TRBJ1-1	NA	TGTGCCAGCAGTTACTCGAGCACTGAAGCTTTCTTT	CASSYSSTEAFF
TRBV6-5	NA	TRBJ1-6	NA	TGTGCCAGCAGTTATAGGCAGGGTGGTAATTCACCCCTCCACTTT	CASSYRQGGNSPLHF
TRBV19	medium-sized	TRBJ2-7	TRBD1	TGTGCCAGTAGTGTAGGACAGGTCTCCTACGAGCAGTACTTC	CASSVGQVSYEQYF
TRBV19	NA	TRBJ2-2	TRBD2	TGTGCCAGTACCGGGACTAGCGGGAGGGCCAACACCGGGGAGCTGTTTTTT	CASTGTSGRANTGELFF
TRBV11-1	NA	TRBJ2-3	TRBD2	TGTGCCAGCAGCCAAGCGGGGGATCTCCGCAGCACAGATACGCAGTATTTT	CASSQAGDLRSTDTQYF
TRBV27	few	TRBJ1-5	TRBD1	TGTGCCAGCAGCTCCAGGGGGGGGCAGCCCCAGCATTTT	CASSSRGGQPQHF
TRBV27	NA	TRBJ2-1	NA	TGTGCCAGCCGGAGGGCCGGGGTTGAGCAGTTCTTC	CASRRAGVEQFF
TRBV11-3	NA	TRBJ2-1	TRBD2	TGTGCCAGCAGCTTAATCGCGGGAGGACAATACAATGAGCAGTTCTTC	CASSLIAGGQYNEQFF
TRBV30	many	TRBJ2-5	NA	TGTGCCTGGGGTACCTCCGGGGGGACCCAGTACTTC	CAWGTSGGTQYF
TRBV20-1	NA	TRBJ2-5	NA	TGCAGTGCTAGTTTCTTTCCGGGTCAAGAGACCCAGTACTTC	CSASFFPGQETQYF
TRBV11-3	once	TRBJ2-1	TRBD2	TGTGCCAGCAGCTTAGGGGTTTCCGGACTAGCGGGAACCCCCGGGGGCAATGAGCAGTTCTTC	CASSLGVSGLAGTPGGNEQFF
TRBV6-5	many	TRBJ2-1	TRBD2	TGTGCCAGCATGGCGGGGGGGGTCTACAATGAGCAGTTCTTC	CASMAGGVYNEQFF
TRBV6-5	NA	TRBJ2-7	NA	TGTGCCAGCAGTTACAAATCCCTGAGCGGGTGGTACGAGCAGTACTTC	CASSYKSLSGWYEQYF
TRBV19	many	TRBJ1-1	NA	TGTGCCAGTAGTATCGATGGGGCCTTTAACACTGAAGCTTTCTTT	CASSIDGAFNTEAFF
TRBV20-1	NA	TRBJ2-7	NA	TGCAGTGCTCTACCGGGACACTCTACCTACGAGCAGTACTTC	CSALPGHSTYEQYF
TRBV18	few	TRBJ2-1	NA	TGTGCCAGCTCACCGCGAACCCCAAATGAGCAGTTCTTC	CASSPRTPNEQFF
TRBV27	once	TRBJ2-3	TRBD2	TGTGCCACCAGTCCACGGGGGGAGACGTCTAGCACAGATACGCAGTATTTT	CATSPRGETSSTDTQYF
TRBV6-2/TRBV6-3	NA	TRBJ2-1	NA	TGTGCCAGCCGGGCCTTCAGGGTAGAAATAAATGAGCAGTTCTTC	CASRAFRVEINEQFF
TRBV7-9	few	TRBJ2-7	NA	TGTGCCAGCAGCCCCTCTCTCCTGGCCTTCGGAGCGCAGTACTTC	CASSPSLLAFGAQYF
TRBV5-1	NA	TRBJ2-1	TRBD2	TGCGCCAGCAGCCCGACTAGCGGGACCTACAATGAGCAGTTCTTC	CASSPTSGTYNEQFF
TRBV6-2/TRBV6-3	many	TRBJ2-2	NA	TGTGCCAGCAGTTACGCTATTGCGGCTGCCGGGGAGCTGTTTTTT	CASSYAIAAAGELFF
TRBV6-5	medium-sized	TRBJ2-3	TRBD1	TGTGCCAGCAGACCTTTACAGGGGGCAGGGGCAGATACGCAGTATTTT	CASRPLQGAGADTQYF
TRBV5-4	many	TRBJ2-3	NA	TGTGCCAGCAGCTTGGTTCCAGATACGCAGTATTTT	CASSLVPDTQYF
TRBV5-1	few	TRBJ1-6	NA	TGCGCCAGCAGCGATGGCCGGGACGGTAATTCACCCCTCCACTTT	CASSDGRDGNSPLHF
TRBV12-3/TRBV12-4	many	TRBJ2-3	NA	TGTGCCAGCAGTTTAAGACGGGGCACAGATACGCAGTATTTT	CASSLRRGTDTQYF
TRBV10-3	few	TRBJ2-1	NA	TGTGCCATCAGTGGGGCCGAAACAGGGGCTAGCGGACACCTTTACAATGAGCAGTTCTTC	CAISGAETGASGHLYNEQFF
TRBV6-5	medium-sized	TRBJ2-7	NA	TGTGCCAGCAGAGAGGGTTACGAGCAGTACTTC	CASREGYEQYF
TRBV5-6	NA	TRBJ2-3	NA	TGTGCCAGCACCGTCACAGGGCCTCTAACCTTCACAGATACGCAGTATTTT	CASTVTGPLTFTDTQYF
TRBV27	few	TRBJ2-6	TRBD1	TGTGCCAGCAGTCCCACGGACAGGGAATTTATCTCTGGGGCCAACGTCCTGACTTTC	CASSPTDREFISGANVLTF
TRBV6-2/TRBV6-3	NA	TRBJ2-7	NA	TGTGCCAGCCAAGCCAGCTGGAGCTACGAGCAGAACTTC	CASQASWSYEQNF
TRBV6-5	NA	TRBJ2-2	NA	TGTGCCAGTATACAGGGGCGAAGGACTAGGCCTGAGGAAGGGGAGCTGTTTTTT	CASIQGRRTRPEEGELFF
TRBV15	medium-sized	TRBJ2-3	TRBD2	TGTGCCACCAGTCTAGCGGGAACAGATACGCAGTATTTT	CATSLAGTDTQYF
TRBV19	NA	TRBJ2-2	NA	TGTGCCAGTAGTCGGGGGCGGGGCGCGAACACCGGGGAGCTGTTTTTT	CASSRGRGANTGELFF
TRBV5-1	NA	TRBJ1-3	TRBD1	TGCGCCAGCAGCCTGATGACAGGGGGCGGAAACACCACATATTTT	CASSLMTGGGNTTYF
TRBV30	many	TRBJ1-3	NA	TGTGCCTGGAGTAATCCCGGGACGTTGAACACCATATATTTT	CAWSNPGTLNTIYF
TRBV5-6	NA	TRBJ2-3	NA	TGCGCCAGCAGCCAGCTAGGGGGTAGCGGGCCCTACCCAGATACGCAGTATTTT	CASSQLGGSGPYPDTQYF
TRBV19	large	TRBJ2-7	NA	TGTGCCAGTAGTATAACCCACAACTCCTACGAGCAGTACTTC	CASSITHNSYEQYF
TRBV28	NA	TRBJ2-2	TRBD2	TGTGCCAGCAGTTTAGGACTAGCGGGAGGAAGGGAGCTGTTTTTT	CASSLGLAGGRELFF
TRBV18	many	TRBJ2-5	NA	TGTGCCAGCTCTCTCCAAGAGACCCAGTACTTC	CASSLQETQYF
TRBV11-3	medium-sized	TRBJ2-1	TRBD2	TGTGCCAGCAGCTTTAGCGGGCTATCCGACAATGAGCAGTTCTTC	CASSFSGLSDNEQFF
TRBV7-9	NA	TRBJ1-6	NA	TGTGCCAGCAGCTTAGGGTCAAGACGTGATTCACCCCTCCACTTT	CASSLGSRRDSPLHF